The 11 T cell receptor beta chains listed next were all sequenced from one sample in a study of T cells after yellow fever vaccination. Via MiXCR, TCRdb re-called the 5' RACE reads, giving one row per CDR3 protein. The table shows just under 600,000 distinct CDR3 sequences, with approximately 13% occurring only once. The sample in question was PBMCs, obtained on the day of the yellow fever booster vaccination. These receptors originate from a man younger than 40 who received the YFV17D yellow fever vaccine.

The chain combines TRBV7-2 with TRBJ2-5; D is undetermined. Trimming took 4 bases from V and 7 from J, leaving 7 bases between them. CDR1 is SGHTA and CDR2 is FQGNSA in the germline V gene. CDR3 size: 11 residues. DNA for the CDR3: TGTGCCAGCAGCTCAACCTGGACCCAGTACTTC. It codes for CASSSTWTQYF.

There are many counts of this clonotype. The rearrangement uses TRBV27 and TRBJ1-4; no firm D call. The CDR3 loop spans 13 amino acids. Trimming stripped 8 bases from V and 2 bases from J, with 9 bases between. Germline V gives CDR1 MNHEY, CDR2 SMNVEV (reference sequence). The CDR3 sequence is CASSRGTNEKLFF. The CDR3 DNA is TGTGCCAGCTCGAGAGGGACTAATGAAAAACTGTTTTTT. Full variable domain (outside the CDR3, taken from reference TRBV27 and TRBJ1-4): EAQVTQNPRYLITVTGKKLTVTCSQNMNHEYMSWYRQDPGLGLRQIYYSMNVEVTDKGDVPEGYKVSRKEKRNFPLILESPSPNQTSLYFCASSRGTNEKLFFGSGTQLSVL.

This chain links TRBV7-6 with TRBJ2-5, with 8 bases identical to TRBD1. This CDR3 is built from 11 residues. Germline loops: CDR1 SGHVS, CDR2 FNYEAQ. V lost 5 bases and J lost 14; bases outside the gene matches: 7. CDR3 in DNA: TGTGCCAGCAGCCCCCCCGGGACAGGATACTTC. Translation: CASSPPGTGYF. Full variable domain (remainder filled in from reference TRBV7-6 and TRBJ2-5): GAGVSQSPRYKVTKRGQDVALRCDPISGHVSLYWYRQALGQGPEFLTYFNYEAQQDKSGLPNDRFSAERPEGSISTLTIQRTEQRDSAMYRCASSPPGTGYFGPGTRLLVL.

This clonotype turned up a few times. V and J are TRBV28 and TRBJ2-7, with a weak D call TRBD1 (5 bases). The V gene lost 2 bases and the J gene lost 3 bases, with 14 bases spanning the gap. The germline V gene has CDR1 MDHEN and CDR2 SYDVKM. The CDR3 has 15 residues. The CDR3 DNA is TGTGCCAGCAGTTTACTACAGGCTGTAAACTACGAGCAGTACTTC. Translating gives CASSLLQAVNYEQYF. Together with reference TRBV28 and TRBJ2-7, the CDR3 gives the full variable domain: DVKVTQSSRYLVKRTGEKVFLECVQDMDHENMFWYRQDPGLGLRLIYFSYDVKMKEKGDIPEGYSVSREKKERFSLILESASTNQTSMYLCASSLLQAVNYEQYFGPGTRLTVT.

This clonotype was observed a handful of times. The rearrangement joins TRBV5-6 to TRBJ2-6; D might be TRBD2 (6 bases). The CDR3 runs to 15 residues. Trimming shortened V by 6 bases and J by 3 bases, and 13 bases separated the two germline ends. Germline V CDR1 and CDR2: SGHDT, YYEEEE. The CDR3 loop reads CASTPRGGGANVLTF. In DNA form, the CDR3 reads TGTGCCAGCACCCCCCGGGGAGGTGGGGCCAACGTCCTGACTTTC.

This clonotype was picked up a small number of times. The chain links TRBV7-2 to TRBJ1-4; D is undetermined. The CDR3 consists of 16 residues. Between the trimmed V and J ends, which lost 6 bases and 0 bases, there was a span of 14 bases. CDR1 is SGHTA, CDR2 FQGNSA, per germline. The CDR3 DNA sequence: TGTGCCAGCAGGTTAACAAACAGCGCAACTAATGAAAAACTGTTTTTT. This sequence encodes CASRLTNSATNEKLFF. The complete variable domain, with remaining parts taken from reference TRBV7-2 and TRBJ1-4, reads GAGVSQSPSNKVTEKGKDVELRCDPISGHTALYWYRQSLGQGLEFLIYFQGNSAPDKSGLPSDRFSAERTGGSVSTLTIQRTQQEDSAVYLCASRLTNSATNEKLFFGSGTQLSVL.

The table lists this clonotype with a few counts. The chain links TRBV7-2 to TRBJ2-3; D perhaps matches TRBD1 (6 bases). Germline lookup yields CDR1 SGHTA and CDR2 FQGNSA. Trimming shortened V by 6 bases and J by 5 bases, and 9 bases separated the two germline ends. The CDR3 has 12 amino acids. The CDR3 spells CASREDRDTQYF. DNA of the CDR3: TGTGCCAGCAGAGAGGACAGAGATACGCAGTATTTT.

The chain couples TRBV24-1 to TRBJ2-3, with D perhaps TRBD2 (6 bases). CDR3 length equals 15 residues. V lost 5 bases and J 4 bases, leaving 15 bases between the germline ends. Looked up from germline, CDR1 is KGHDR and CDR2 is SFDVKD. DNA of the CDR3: TGTGCCACCAGTGGTTCGGGAGCCGTCCCAGATACGCAGTATTTT. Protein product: CATSGSGAVPDTQYF.

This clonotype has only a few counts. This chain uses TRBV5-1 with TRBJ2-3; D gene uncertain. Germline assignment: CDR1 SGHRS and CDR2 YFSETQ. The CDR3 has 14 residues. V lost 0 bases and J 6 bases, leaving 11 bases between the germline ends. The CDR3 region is CASSLVQTSDTQYF. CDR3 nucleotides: TGCGCCAGCAGCTTGGTTCAAACCTCTGATACGCAGTATTTT.

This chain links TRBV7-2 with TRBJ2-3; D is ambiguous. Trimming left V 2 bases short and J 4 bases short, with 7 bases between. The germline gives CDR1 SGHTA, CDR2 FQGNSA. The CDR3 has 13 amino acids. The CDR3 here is CASSLSYADTQYF. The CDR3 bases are TGTGCCAGCAGCTTATCATACGCAGATACGCAGTATTTT.

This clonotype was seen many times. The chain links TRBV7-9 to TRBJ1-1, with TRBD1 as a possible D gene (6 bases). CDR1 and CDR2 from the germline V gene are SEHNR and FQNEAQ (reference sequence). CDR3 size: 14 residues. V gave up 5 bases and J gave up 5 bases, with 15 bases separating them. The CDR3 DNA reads TGTGCCAGCAGCCTAATGGGGGGGCTTACTGAAGCTTTCTTT. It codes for CASSLMGGLTEAFF. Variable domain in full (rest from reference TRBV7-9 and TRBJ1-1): DTGVSQNPRHKITKRGQNVTFRCDPISEHNRLYWYRQTLGQGPEFLTYFQNEAQLEKSRLLSDRFSAERPKGSFSTLEIQRTEQGDSAMYLCASSLMGGLTEAFFGQGTRLTVV.